This T cell receptor (beta chain) derives from a study of OX40 agonist ivuxolimab in advanced cancers. Background for the entire study: Ivuxolimab, which targeted the costimulatory receptor OX40 (CD134), was an agonistic, fully human IgG2 monoclonal antibody. Intravenous ivuxolimab was administered to patients every 2 weeks at six dose levels: 0.01, 0.1, 0.3, 1.5, 3 and 10 mg/kg. Among the approximately 50 dose-escalation patients, around 20 had hepatocellular carcinoma, about 15 melanoma, 9 renal cell carcinoma and 9 head and neck cancer. A male proportion of 70% to 90% and a mean age of roughly 58 years, ranging from 23 to 79, were recorded for the dose-escalation cohort. Patients were allowed to have had prior anti-PD-1, anti-PD-L1 or anti-CTLA-4 therapy, and 30% to 40% of the dose-escalation patients had been treated with checkpoint inhibitors. Partial responses occurred in three dose-escalation patients, of whom one had hepatocellular carcinoma and two had cutaneous melanoma. Peripheral TCRbeta sequencing aimed to test whether ivuxolimab altered TCR sequence diversity and caused clonal T-cell expansion. The paper covers the monotherapy dose-escalation part of the phase I ivuxolimab trial, which included N ≈ 57 patients.

The CDR3, cysteine through phenylalanine, is 13 amino acids long. Only CDR3 DNA remains: 39 bases, in frame from the first base. V drops 0 bases and J drops 6 bases, leaving 6 bases in between. From a lookup of the germline V gene, CDR1 and CDR2 are MNHEY and SVGAGI. A remark on this clone: Its antigen has not been determined. Per-base qualities were not stored, and no clone one base away is much larger.

Patients with a history of autoimmune disease or receiving systemic immunosuppression were excluded from the trial. Peripheral blood for TCR sequencing was collected from all dose cohorts at baseline, on cycle 4 day 1, and on cycle 7 day 1. The samples were taken from a phase I, first-in-human, multicenter, open-label dose-escalation trial of ivuxolimab. Adults with locally advanced or metastatic melanoma, renal cell carcinoma, hepatocellular carcinoma or head and neck squamous cell carcinoma were enrolled in the trial. Before TCR sequencing, CD4+ and CD8+ T cells were separately sorted from peripheral blood. The paper as a whole reports these results and caveats: The antigen specificity of the peripheral T cells that underwent clonal expansion was not determined. At doses of 0.1 to 3.0 mg/kg, clonal expansion of both CD4+ and CD8+ T cells in blood was seen between baseline and week 6. After ivuxolimab, CD8+ T cells had more expanded clones than CD4+ T cells on average. In the 0.1-3.0 mg/kg groups, partial responders were among the patients with the lowest normalized peripheral clonal expansion, particularly in CD8+ T cells. Low levels of normalized T-cell clonal expansion were also seen in some nonresponding patients.

Genomic DNA was isolated from the sorted cells so that the TCRbeta CDR3 region could be sequenced. TCRbeta CDR3 regions were sequenced using the immunoSEQ Assay. Imported from immuneACCESS, the table was reduced by TCRdb to in-frame sequences with V and J called. These copies leave out some clones; in studies compared against another copy, an unresolved V gene accounts for under half, and the cause of the remainder is not known. A total of fewer than 85,000 clones appear in this sample, over 80% of them only once. In total, the top ten clones hold about 10% of the sample. The chain uses TRBV6-5 and TRBJ2-1; no D gene call is confident. Sequencing used CD4+ or CD8+ T cells sorted from blood, obtained in a trial of the OX40 agonist ivuxolimab. This TCR was sampled from an adult with an advanced solid tumor such as melanoma, head and neck, liver or kidney cancer. The DNA sequence follows: TGTGCCAGCAGTTACTCGTTTGGCAATGAGCAGTTCTTC. Its translation reads: CASSYSFGNEQFF.